The 17 T cell receptor beta chains presented below share a single source sample, sequenced in a study of shared clonotypes between healthy human individuals. Some clones are missing from TCRdb's copy, which holds only in-frame ones; the method was immunoSEQ multiplex PCR. The sample yields 2,100,000 or so clones, nearly 97% seen once. Input material: naive CD4+ T cells sorted from blood. The sample's subset: CD45RA+ positively selected. The receptors shown here come from a man aged 18 to 30 in good health.

This clone appeared a single time. The J gene is TRBJ2-6, the V gene TRBV28; possible D gene TRBD1, 7 bases. Germline loops: CDR1 MDHEN, CDR2 SYDVKM. The CDR3 length is 16 residues. Trimming removed 5 bases from V and 2 bases from J, with 13 bases in between. CDR3 sequence (DNA): TGTGCCAGCAGTGAGACAGGGACTGCTGGGGCCAACGTCCTGACTTTC. This codes for CASSETGTAGANVLTF.

CDR3 nucleotides: TGTGCTAGTGGTTTGCCCTCGGGACTAGCGGTTTCCTACGAGCAGTACTTC. Translation: CASGLPSGLAVSYEQYF. V gene TRBV12-5 combines with J gene TRBJ2-7; 11 positions match TRBD2. Germline V gene sequence: CDR1 LGHNT, CDR2 FRNRAP. The CDR3 has 17 amino acids. V trimming: 2 bases; J trimming: 1 base; junction bases outside the gene matches: 7. The variable domain in full, completed from reference TRBV12-5 and TRBJ2-7, reads DARVTQTPRHKVTEMGQEVTMRCQPILGHNTVFWYRQTMMQGLELLAYFRNRAPLDDSGMPKDRFSAEMPDATLATLKIQPSEPRDSAVYFCASGLPSGLAVSYEQYFGPGTRLTVT.

The rearrangement uses TRBV10-3 and TRBJ2-5; 7 nucleotides line up with TRBD1. CDR1 is ENHRY, CDR2 SYGVKD, per germline. The CDR3 covers 13 residues. After removal of 6 bases from V and 5 bases from J, the junction contained 6 bases not matched to a gene. CDR3 coding DNA: TGTGCCATCAGCTTTTACAGGGGTGAGACCCAGTACTTC. This codes for CAISFYRGETQYF.

About this clone: Within the sample, other DNA sequences also encode this same CDR3. This sequence joins TRBV28 and TRBJ1-2; D uncertain. Trimming removed 6 bases at V and 1 base at J, with 6 bases between. The CDR3 runs 12 residues. Germline CDR1 is MDHEN and CDR2 is SYDVKM. CDR3 coding DNA: TGTGCCAGCAGCCCGGGTAACTATGGCTACACCTTC. This encodes CASSPGNYGYTF.

J is TRBJ1-4 and V is TRBV15; possibly TRBD1 for D (5 bases). CDR3 length: 15 residues. V shed 1 base and J shed 7 bases, with 13 bases lying between them. Germline CDR1 reads LNHNV; CDR2 reads YYDKDF (reference sequence). CDR3 nucleotide sequence: TGTGCCACCAGCAGAGCCGGGACGATAGGTGAAAAACTGTTTTTT. Protein product: CATSRAGTIGEKLFF.

V gene TRBV6-1 combines with J gene TRBJ2-1; 7 nucleotides match TRBD1. The germline V gene has CDR1 MNHNS and CDR2 SASEGT. CDR3 length: 15 residues. J was trimmed by 6 bases and V by 7 bases; bases with no gene match: 12. CDR3 region: CASTGQAVSFNEQFF. DNA for the CDR3: TGTGCCAGCACTGGACAGGCGGTAAGCTTCAATGAGCAGTTCTTC.

The chain carries TRBV5-6 and TRBJ1-4; D gene unclear. Germline V gene data show CDR1 as SGHDT and CDR2 as YYEEEE. The CDR3 runs to 14 residues. The V end was cut by 5 bases, the J end by 4 bases, with 12 bases between. DNA of the CDR3: TGTGCCAGCAGTTCCCCGTCGGGTAATGAAAAACTGTTTTTT. This encodes CASSSPSGNEKLFF.

The chain employs TRBV5-4 and TRBJ2-1; 10 nucleotides match TRBD2. From germline, CDR1 is SGHNT and CDR2 YYREEE (reference sequence). With V trimmed by 3 bases and J by 8 bases, 8 bases remained unmatched. This CDR3 is 15 amino acids long. The CDR3 here is CASSSPGLATDEQFF. The CDR3 coding sequence is TGTGCCAGCAGCTCTCCGGGACTAGCGACCGATGAGCAGTTCTTC.

This clone showed up just once. The rearrangement links TRBV7-8 to TRBJ2-2; D not certain. The CDR3 runs 14 residues. The ends were cut back, 5 bases at V and 0 bases at J, with 7 bases in the middle. CDR1 is SGHVS and CDR2 is FQNEAQ in the germline V gene. The CDR3 spells CASSQAANTGELFF. CDR3 DNA sequence: TGTGCCAGCAGCCAAGCCGCGAACACCGGGGAGCTGTTTTTT.

The chain combines TRBV19 with TRBJ2-4; 7 bases match TRBD1. This CDR3 comprises 15 residues. V gave up 8 bases and J gave up 0 bases; unmatched junction bases: 7. CDR1 is LNHDA, CDR2 SQIVND, per germline (reference sequence). In nucleotides, the CDR3 is TGTGCCAGTTCCGGGACAGAGCTAGCCAAAAACATTCAGTACTTC. This codes for CASSGTELAKNIQYF.

The rearrangement uses TRBV6-5 and TRBJ1-2, with unresolved D. Deletions cut 7 bases from V and 0 bases from J, with 9 bases between. The germline V gene has CDR1 MNHEY and CDR2 SVGAGI. The CDR3 length is 13 residues. CDR3 nucleotides: TGTGCCAGCAAAAGGAATCCTAACTATGGCTACACCTTC. This sequence encodes CASKRNPNYGYTF.

This clone has only one observation. The V and J genes are TRBV7-2 and TRBJ2-7; possibly TRBD1 for D (5 bases). CDR3 length: 13 amino acids. Trimming cost V 7 bases and J 2 bases, with 12 bases left between them. Per the germline V gene, CDR1 is SGHTA and CDR2 is FQGNSA. This CDR3 reads CASTRVPTYEQYF. CDR3 DNA sequence: TGTGCCAGCACCAGGGTTCCCACCTACGAGCAGTACTTC.

V gene TRBV7-9 combines with J gene TRBJ2-2; TRBD2 aligns across 9 bases. Germline loops: CDR1 SEHNR, CDR2 FQNEAQ (reference sequence). The CDR3 extends over 16 amino acids. J was trimmed by 3 bases and V by 1 base; bases with no gene match: 3. The CDR3 DNA reads TGTGCCAGCAGCTTAGGGGTAGCGGGAGACACCGGGGAGCTGTTTTTT. This translates into CASSLGVAGDTGELFF. The whole variable domain, remainder taken from reference TRBV7-9 and TRBJ2-2, is DTGVSQNPRHKITKRGQNVTFRCDPISEHNRLYWYRQTLGQGPEFLTYFQNEAQLEKSRLLSDRFSAERPKGSFSTLEIQRTEQGDSAMYLCASSLGVAGDTGELFFGEGSRLTVL.

The chain joins TRBV10-2 to TRBJ1-4; D is possibly TRBD1 (6 bases). V was clipped by 6 bases and J by 2 bases, with 10 bases between them. This CDR3 region has 14 residues. Per germline, CDR1 WSHSY and CDR2 SAAADI. The CDR3 is CASRVQGTNEKLFF. In DNA form, the CDR3 reads TGCGCCAGCAGGGTACAGGGTACTAATGAAAAACTGTTTTTT.

The chain recombines TRBV7-8 with TRBJ2-7; 8 bases map to TRBD1. Germline V lookup: CDR1 SGHVS, CDR2 FQNEAQ. J was trimmed by 7 bases and V by 5 bases; bases with no gene match: 10. The CDR3 runs to 14 residues. CDR3 bases: TGTGCCAGCAGCCCATTGGACAGGGCAGGTGAGCAGTACTTC. This codes for CASSPLDRAGEQYF.

The J gene is TRBJ2-5, the V gene TRBV11-2, with D unclear. The CDR3 sequence is 13 residues long. V was clipped by 2 bases and J by 4 bases, with 8 bases between them. Germline V gene lookup returns CDR1 SGHAT and CDR2 FQNNGV. CDR3 in amino acids: CASSLLSRETQYF. The CDR3 region has the DNA TGTGCCAGCAGCTTATTGAGCCGAGAGACCCAGTACTTC.

On this clone: The sample has other DNA sequences that encode this CDR3 too. The chain recombines TRBV5-1 with TRBJ2-3; D unclear. Trimming left V 0 bases short and J 1 base short, with 9 bases between. CDR1 SGHRS and CDR2 YFSETQ come from the germline V gene. The length of the CDR3 is 15 residues. The CDR3 reads CASSLEASGTDTQYF. The CDR3 nucleotides read TGCGCCAGCAGCTTGGAAGCCAGTGGCACAGATACGCAGTATTTT. Full variable domain (rest looked up from reference TRBV5-1 and TRBJ2-3): KAGVTQTPRYLIKTRGQQVTLSCSPISGHRSVSWYQQTPGQGLQFLFEYFSETQRNKGNFPGRFSGRQFSNSRSEMNVSTLELGDSALYLCASSLEASGTDTQYFGPGTRLTVL.